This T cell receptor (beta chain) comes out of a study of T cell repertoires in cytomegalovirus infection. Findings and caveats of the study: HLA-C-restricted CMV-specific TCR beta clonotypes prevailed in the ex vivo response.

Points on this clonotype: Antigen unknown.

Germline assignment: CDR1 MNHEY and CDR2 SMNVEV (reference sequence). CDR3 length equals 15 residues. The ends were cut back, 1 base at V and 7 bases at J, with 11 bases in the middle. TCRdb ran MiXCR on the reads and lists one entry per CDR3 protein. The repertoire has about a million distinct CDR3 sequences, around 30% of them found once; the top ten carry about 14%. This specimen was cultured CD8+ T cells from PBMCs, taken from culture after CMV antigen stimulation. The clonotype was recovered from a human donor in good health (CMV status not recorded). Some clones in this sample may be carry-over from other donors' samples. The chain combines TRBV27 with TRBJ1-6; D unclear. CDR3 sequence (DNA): TGTGCCAGCAGTTTATGGGCAGGCAGGAATTCACCCCTCCACTTT. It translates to CASSLWAGRNSPLHF.